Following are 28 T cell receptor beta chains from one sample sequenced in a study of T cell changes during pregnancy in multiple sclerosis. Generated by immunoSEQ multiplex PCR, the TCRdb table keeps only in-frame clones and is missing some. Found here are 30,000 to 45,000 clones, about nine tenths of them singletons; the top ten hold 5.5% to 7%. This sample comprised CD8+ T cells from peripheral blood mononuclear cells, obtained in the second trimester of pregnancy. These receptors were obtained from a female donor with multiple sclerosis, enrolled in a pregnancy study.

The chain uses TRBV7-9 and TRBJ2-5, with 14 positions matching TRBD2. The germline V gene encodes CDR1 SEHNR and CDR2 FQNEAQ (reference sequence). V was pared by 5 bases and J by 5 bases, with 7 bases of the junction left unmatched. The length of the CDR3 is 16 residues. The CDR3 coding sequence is TGTGCCAGCAGCGAGACTAGCGGGAGGGCAGGGGAGACCCAGTACTTC. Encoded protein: CASSETSGRAGETQYF.

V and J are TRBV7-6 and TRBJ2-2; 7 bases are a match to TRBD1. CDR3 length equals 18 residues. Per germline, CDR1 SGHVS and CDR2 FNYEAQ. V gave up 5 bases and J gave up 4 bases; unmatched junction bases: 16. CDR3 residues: CASSLLGGGFLGTGELFF. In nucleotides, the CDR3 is TGTGCCAGCAGCCTCTTAGGGGGCGGGTTTTTAGGCACCGGGGAGCTGTTTTTT.

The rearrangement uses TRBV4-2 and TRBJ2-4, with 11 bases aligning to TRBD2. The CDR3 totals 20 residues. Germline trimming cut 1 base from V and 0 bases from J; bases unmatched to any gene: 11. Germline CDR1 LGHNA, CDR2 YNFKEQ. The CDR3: CASSQGVRLAGLGAKNIQYF. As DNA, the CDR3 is TGTGCCAGCAGCCAAGGTGTGAGACTAGCGGGACTTGGAGCCAAAAACATTCAGTACTTC.

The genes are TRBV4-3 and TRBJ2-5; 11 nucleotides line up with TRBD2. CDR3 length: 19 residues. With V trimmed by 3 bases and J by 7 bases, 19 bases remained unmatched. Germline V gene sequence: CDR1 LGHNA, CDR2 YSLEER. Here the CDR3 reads CASSQSGTSGSTLPGTQYF. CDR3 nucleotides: TGCGCCAGCAGCCAGTCCGGGACTAGCGGTAGTACACTACCTGGGACCCAGTACTTC.

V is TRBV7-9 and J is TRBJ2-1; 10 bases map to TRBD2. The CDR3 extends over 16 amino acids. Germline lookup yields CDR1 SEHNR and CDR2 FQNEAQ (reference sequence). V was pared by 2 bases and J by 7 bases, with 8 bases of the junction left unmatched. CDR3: CASSLPSLAGANEQFF. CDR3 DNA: TGTGCCAGCAGCTTACCCTCTCTAGCGGGGGCTAATGAGCAGTTCTTC.

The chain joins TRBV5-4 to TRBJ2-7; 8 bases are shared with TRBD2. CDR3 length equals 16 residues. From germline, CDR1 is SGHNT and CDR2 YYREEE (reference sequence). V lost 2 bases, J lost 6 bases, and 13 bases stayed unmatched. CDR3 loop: CASSFGSGDSWGEQYF. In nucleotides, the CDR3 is TGTGCCAGCAGCTTTGGTAGCGGGGACTCTTGGGGCGAGCAGTACTTC.

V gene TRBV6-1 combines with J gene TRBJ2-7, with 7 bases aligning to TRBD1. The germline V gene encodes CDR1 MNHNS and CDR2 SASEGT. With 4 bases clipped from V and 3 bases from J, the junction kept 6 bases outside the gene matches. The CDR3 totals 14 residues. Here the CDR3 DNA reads TGTGCCAGCAGTGTGGTTACAGGGGTCTACGAGCAGTACTTC. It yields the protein CASSVVTGVYEQYF.

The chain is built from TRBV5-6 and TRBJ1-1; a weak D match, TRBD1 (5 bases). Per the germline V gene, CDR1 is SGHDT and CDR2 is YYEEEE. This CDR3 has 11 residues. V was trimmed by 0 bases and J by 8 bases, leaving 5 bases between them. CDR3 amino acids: CASSLDREAFF. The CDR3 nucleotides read TGTGCCAGCAGCTTGGACAGGGAAGCTTTCTTT. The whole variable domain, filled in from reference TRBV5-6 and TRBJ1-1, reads DAGVTQSPTHLIKTRGQQVTLRCSPKSGHDTVSWYQQALGQGPQFIFQYYEEEERQRGNFPDRFSGHQFPNYSSELNVNALLLGDSALYLCASSLDREAFFGQGTRLTVV.

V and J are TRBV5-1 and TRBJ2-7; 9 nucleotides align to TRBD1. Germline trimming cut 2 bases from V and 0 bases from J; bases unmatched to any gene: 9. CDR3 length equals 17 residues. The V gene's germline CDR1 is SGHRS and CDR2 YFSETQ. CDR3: CASSLSLGDRVSYEQYF. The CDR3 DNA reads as TGCGCCAGCAGCTTAAGCCTGGGGGACAGGGTCTCCTACGAGCAGTACTTC.

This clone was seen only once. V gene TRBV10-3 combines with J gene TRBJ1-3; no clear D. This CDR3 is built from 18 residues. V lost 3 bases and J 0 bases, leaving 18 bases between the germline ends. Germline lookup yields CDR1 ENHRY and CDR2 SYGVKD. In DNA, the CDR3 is TGTGCCATCAGTGACCCATCATTGGCCGTTTTCTCTGGAAACACCATATATTTT. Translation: CAISDPSLAVFSGNTIYF.

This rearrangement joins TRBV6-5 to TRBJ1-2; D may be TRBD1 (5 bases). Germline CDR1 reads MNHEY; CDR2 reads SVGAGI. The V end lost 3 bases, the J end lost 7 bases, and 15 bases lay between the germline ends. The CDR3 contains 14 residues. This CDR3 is CASSYGGFGSGYTF. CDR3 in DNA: TGTGCCAGCAGTTATGGGGGGTTTGGCTCTGGCTACACCTTC.

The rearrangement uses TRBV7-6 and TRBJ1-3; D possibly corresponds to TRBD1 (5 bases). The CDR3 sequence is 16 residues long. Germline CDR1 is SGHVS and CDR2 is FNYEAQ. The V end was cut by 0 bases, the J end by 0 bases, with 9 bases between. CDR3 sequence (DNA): TGTGCCAGCAGCTTAGCCGGGGGGAGCTCTGGAAACACCATATATTTT. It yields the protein CASSLAGGSSGNTIYF.

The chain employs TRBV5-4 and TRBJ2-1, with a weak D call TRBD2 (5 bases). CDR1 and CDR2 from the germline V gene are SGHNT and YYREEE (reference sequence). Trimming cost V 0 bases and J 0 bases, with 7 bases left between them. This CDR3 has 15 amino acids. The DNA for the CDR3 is TGTGCCAGCAGCTTGGACGGGATCTCCTACAATGAGCAGTTCTTC. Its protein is CASSLDGISYNEQFF.

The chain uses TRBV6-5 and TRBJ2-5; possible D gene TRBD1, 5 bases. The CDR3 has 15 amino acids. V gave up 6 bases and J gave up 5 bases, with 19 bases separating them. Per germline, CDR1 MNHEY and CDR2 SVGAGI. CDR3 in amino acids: CASSLLPGSGETQYF. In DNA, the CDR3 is TGTGCCAGCAGCCTCCTACCGGGCTCAGGGGAGACCCAGTACTTC.

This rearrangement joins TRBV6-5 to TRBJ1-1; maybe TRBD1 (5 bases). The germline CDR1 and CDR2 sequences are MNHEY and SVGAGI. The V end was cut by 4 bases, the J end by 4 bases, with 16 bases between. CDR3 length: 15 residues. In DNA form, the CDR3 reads TGTGCCAGCAGTTTTACTCAGGGAGGTGGCACTGAAGCTTTCTTT. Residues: CASSFTQGGGTEAFF.

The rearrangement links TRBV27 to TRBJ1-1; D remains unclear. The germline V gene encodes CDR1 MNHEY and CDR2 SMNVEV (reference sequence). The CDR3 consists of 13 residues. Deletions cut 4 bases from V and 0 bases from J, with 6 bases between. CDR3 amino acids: CASSWSMNTEAFF. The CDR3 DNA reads TGTGCCAGCAGTTGGAGCATGAACACTGAAGCTTTCTTT.

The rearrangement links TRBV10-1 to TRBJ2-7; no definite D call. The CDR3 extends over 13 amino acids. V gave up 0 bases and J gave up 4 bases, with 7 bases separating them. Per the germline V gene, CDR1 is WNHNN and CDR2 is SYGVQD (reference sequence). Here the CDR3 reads CASSESPRYEQYF. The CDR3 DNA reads TGCGCCAGCAGTGAGTCTCCCAGGTACGAGCAGTACTTC.

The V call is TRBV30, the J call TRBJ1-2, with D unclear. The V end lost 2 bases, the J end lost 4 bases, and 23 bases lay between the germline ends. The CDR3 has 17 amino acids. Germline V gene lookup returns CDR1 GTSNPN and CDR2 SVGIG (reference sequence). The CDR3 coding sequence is TGTGCCTGGAGTCCCGATGACCTGGGCAGCCGCTTCTATGGCTACACCTTC. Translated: CAWSPDDLGSRFYGYTF.

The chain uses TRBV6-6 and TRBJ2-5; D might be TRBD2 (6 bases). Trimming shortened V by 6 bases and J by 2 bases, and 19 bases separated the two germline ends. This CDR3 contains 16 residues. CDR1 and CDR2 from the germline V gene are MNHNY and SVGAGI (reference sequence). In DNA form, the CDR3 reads TGTGCCAGCAGCAAACCCGTACTAGCAACTCAAGAGACCCAGTACTTC. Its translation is CASSKPVLATQETQYF.

The CDR3 sequence is CASSQDIPYSGYSYEQYF. In DNA form, the CDR3 reads TGCGCCAGCAGCCAAGATATCCCATATAGCGGGTATTCCTACGAGCAGTACTTC. The V and J genes are TRBV4-1 and TRBJ2-7; 7 bases line up with TRBD2. V lost 0 bases, J lost 1 base, and 12 bases stayed unmatched. The germline V gene has CDR1 MGHRA and CDR2 YSYEKL. CDR3 size: 18 residues.

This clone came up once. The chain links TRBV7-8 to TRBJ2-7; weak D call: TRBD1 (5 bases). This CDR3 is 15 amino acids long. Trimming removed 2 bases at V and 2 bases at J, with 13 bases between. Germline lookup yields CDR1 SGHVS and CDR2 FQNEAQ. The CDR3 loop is CASSLSAGQTYEQYF. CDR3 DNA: TGTGCCAGCAGCTTATCGGCAGGGCAAACCTACGAGCAGTACTTC.

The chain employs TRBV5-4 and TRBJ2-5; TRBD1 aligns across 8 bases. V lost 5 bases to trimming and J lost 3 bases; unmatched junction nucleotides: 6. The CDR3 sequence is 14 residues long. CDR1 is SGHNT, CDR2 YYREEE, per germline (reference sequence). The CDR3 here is CASSSGQAKETQYF. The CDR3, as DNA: TGTGCCAGCAGTTCGGGACAGGCCAAAGAGACCCAGTACTTC.

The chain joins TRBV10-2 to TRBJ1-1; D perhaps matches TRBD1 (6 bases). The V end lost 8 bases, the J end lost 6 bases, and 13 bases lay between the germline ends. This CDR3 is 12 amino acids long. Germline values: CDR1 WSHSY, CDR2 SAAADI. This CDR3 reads CASLGAEAEAFF. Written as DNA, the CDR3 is TGCGCCAGCTTGGGGGCGGAAGCTGAAGCTTTCTTT.

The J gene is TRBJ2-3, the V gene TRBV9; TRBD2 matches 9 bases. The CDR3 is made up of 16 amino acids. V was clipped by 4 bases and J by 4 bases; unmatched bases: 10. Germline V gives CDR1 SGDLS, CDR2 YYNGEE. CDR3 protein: CASSTGWTSVADTQYF. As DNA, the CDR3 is TGTGCCAGCAGCACAGGCTGGACTAGCGTAGCAGATACGCAGTATTTT.

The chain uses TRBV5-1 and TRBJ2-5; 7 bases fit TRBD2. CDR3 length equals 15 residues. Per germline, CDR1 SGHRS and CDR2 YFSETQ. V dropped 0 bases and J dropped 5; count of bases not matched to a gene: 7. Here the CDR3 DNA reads TGCGCCAGCAGCTTGGGGGCGGGAGAGTCGGAGACCCAGTACTTC. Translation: CASSLGAGESETQYF. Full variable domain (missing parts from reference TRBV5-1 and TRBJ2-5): KAGVTQTPRYLIKTRGQQVTLSCSPISGHRSVSWYQQTPGQGLQFLFEYFSETQRNKGNFPGRFSGRQFSNSRSEMNVSTLELGDSALYLCASSLGAGESETQYFGPGTRLLVL.

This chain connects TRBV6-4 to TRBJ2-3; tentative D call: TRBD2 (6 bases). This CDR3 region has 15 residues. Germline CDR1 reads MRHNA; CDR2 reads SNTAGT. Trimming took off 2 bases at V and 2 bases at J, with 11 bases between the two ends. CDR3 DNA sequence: TGTGCCAGCAGTGACGTAGCGGACTCCACAGATACGCAGTATTTT. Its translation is CASSDVADSTDTQYF.

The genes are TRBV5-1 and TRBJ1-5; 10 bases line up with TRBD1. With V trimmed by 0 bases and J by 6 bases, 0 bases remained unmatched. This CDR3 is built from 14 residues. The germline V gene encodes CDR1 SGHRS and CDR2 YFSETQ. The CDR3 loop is CASSLGTGGQPQHF. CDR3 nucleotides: TGCGCCAGCAGCTTGGGGACAGGGGGTCAGCCCCAGCATTTT.

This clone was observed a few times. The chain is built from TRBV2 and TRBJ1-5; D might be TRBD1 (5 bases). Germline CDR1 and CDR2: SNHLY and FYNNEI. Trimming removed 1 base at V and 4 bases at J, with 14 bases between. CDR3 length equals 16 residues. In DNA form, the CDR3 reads TGTGCCAGCAGTGAAGTCGGGACTGGTGCTAATCAGCCCCAGCATTTT. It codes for CASSEVGTGANQPQHF.